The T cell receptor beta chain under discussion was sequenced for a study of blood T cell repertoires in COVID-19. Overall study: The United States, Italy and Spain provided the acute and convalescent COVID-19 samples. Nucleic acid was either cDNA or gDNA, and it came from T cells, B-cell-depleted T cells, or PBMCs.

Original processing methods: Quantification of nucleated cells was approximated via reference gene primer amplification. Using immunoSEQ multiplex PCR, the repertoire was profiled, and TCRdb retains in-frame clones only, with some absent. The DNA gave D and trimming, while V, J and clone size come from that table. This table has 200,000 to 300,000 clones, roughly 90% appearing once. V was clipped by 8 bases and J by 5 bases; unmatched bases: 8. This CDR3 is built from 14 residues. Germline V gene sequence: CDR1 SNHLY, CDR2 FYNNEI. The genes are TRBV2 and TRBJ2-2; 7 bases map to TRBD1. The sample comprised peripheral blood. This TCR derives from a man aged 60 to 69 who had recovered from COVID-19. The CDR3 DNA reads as TGTGCCAGCCGGGCCGGGACAGTAACCGGGGAGCTGTTTTTT. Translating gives CASRAGTVTGELFF.